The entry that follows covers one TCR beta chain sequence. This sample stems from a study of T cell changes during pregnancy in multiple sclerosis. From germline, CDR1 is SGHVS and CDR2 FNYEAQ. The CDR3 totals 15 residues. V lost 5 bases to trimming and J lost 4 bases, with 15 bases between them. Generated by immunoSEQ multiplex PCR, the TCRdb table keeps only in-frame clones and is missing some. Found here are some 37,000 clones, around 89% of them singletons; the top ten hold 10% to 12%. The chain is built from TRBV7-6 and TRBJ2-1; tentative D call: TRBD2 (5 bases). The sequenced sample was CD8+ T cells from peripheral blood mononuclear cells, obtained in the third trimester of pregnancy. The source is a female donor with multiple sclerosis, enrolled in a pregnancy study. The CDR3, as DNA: TGTGCCAGCAGCCTCGGACTCCCCGTTTACAATGAGCAGTTCTTC. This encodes CASSLGLPVYNEQFF. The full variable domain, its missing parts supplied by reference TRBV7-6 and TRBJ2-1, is GAGVSQSPRYKVTKRGQDVALRCDPISGHVSLYWYRQALGQGPEFLTYFNYEAQQDKSGLPNDRFSAERPEGSISTLTIQRTEQRDSAMYRCASSLGLPVYNEQFFGPGTRLTVL.